A single sample is the source of the 15 T cell receptor beta chains below, sequenced in a study of cytomegalovirus exposure and HLA in healthy donors. The data were produced by immunoSEQ multiplex PCR, yet TCRdb's version contains in-frame clones alone and is incomplete. This sample has some 330,000 clones; roughly 85% occur once, and the top ten carry under 0.85%. Material for sequencing was PBMCs. The receptors originated from a woman under 30 in good health and CMV-seronegative.

The gene calls are TRBV6-1 and TRBJ2-3, with D unresolved. Trimming took off 6 bases at V and 2 bases at J, with 12 bases between the two ends. This CDR3 is built from 14 residues. CDR1 MNHNS and CDR2 SASEGT come from the germline V gene. CDR3 protein: CASRAGQNTDTQYF. CDR3 bases: TGTGCCAGCAGGGCAGGCCAAAACACAGATACGCAGTATTTT.

Turning to this clone: Other nucleotide sequences in the sample specify the same CDR3. The genes are TRBV7-2 and TRBJ1-5; 7 bases fit TRBD1. This CDR3 spans 14 amino acids. Germline CDR1 SGHTA, CDR2 FQGNSA. The ends lost 3 bases at V and 7 bases at J; junction bases unmatched: 6. In nucleotides, the CDR3 is TGTGCCAGCAGCTTGGGACAGTCGGGCCAGCCCCAGCATTTT. Amino acid sequence: CASSLGQSGQPQHF.

With regard to this clone: One junction end disagrees with the germline gene, perhaps due to a read error. The rearrangement links TRBV6-1 to TRBJ2-6; TRBD1 aligns across 7 bases. Looked up from germline, CDR1 is MNHNS and CDR2 is SASEGT. This CDR3 spans 17 amino acids. The CDR3 DNA sequence: TGTGCCAGCAGAGAAGGACAGGCTTACTCTGGGGCCAACGTCCTGACTTTC. It specifies CASREGQAYSGANVLTF.

The CDR3 nucleotides read TGTGCCAGCAGGGGAAGCGGGGGCTACTCCTACGAGCAGTACTTC. Its protein is CASRGSGGYSYEQYF. The chain links TRBV27 to TRBJ2-7; 8 nucleotides agree with TRBD2. The CDR3 totals 15 residues. The trim removed 6 bases at V and 0 bases at J, leaving 7 bases unmatched. The germline gives CDR1 MNHEY, CDR2 SMNVEV (reference sequence).

This CDR3 reads CATSRDGGRGETQYF. CDR3 nucleotide sequence: TGTGCCACCAGCAGAGATGGGGGGAGAGGGGAGACCCAGTACTTC. The chain combines TRBV15 with TRBJ2-5, with D possibly being TRBD2 (6 bases). CDR1 is LNHNV and CDR2 is YYDKDF in the germline V gene (reference sequence). Trimming shortened V by 0 bases and J by 5 bases, and 13 bases separated the two germline ends. The CDR3 is 15 amino acids.

The V call is TRBV5-4, the J call TRBJ2-7; possible D gene TRBD2, 6 bases. Germline CDR1 is SGHNT and CDR2 is YYREEE (reference sequence). This CDR3 has 14 amino acids. Trimming shortened V by 2 bases and J by 7 bases, and 16 bases separated the two germline ends. This chain's CDR3 is CASSFAGLELEQYF. The CDR3 DNA follows: TGTGCCAGCAGCTTCGCGGGACTCGAGTTAGAGCAGTACTTC.

The rearrangement joins TRBV5-1 to TRBJ1-1; weak D call: TRBD1 (5 bases). Germline V gene data show CDR1 as SGHRS and CDR2 as YFSETQ. The CDR3 loop spans 15 amino acids. V was pared by 0 bases and J by 0 bases, with 9 bases between. The CDR3 loop is CASSLVGDLNTEAFF. The CDR3 DNA is TGCGCCAGCAGCTTGGTAGGGGATCTGAACACTGAAGCTTTCTTT.

CDR3 sequence: CAISTVGARTEAFF. DNA of the CDR3: TGTGCCATCAGTACTGTGGGGGCCCGAACTGAAGCTTTCTTT. The chain carries TRBV10-3 and TRBJ1-1, with D possibly matching TRBD1 (6 bases). With 5 bases removed from V and 5 bases from J, the gap between germline ends came to 15 bases. The CDR3 covers 14 residues. Germline CDR1 ENHRY, CDR2 SYGVKD.

This chain joins TRBV10-3 and TRBJ2-1, with 12 bases identical to TRBD2. The CDR3 is 15 amino acids. From germline, CDR1 is ENHRY and CDR2 SYGVKD. Trimming removed 7 bases from V and 6 bases from J; junction bases left unmatched: 7. CDR3 protein: CAITWGLAGRNEQFF. In DNA, the CDR3 is TGTGCCATCACCTGGGGACTAGCGGGCCGCAATGAGCAGTTCTTC.

There are a few counts of this clone. J is TRBJ1-4 and V is TRBV2; 11 nucleotides match TRBD1. J was trimmed by 13 bases and V by 6 bases; bases with no gene match: 13. The CDR3 sequence is 15 residues long. CDR1 and CDR2 (germline): SNHLY, FYNNEI. For the CDR3, the DNA is TGTGCCAGCAGGCAGGAGGGGACAGGGGGAGGGACACTGTTTTTT. Translating gives CASRQEGTGGGTLFF. Full variable domain (missing parts from reference TRBV2 and TRBJ1-4): EPEVTQTPSHQVTQMGQEVILRCVPISNHLYFYWYRQILGQKVEFLVSFYNNEISEKSEIFDDQFSVERPDGSNFTLKIRSTKLEDSAMYFCASRQEGTGGGTLFFGSGTQLSVL.

The chain recombines TRBV7-3 with TRBJ2-5, with 7 bases identical to TRBD2. Germline CDR1 is SGHTA and CDR2 is FQGTGA. V shed 5 bases, J shed 5 bases, and the junction held 11 bases outside the gene matches. The CDR3 is 15 residues long. Here the CDR3 DNA reads TGTGCCAGCAGCCCCACGACTAGCCAAGGGGAGACCCAGTACTTC. Its translation: CASSPTTSQGETQYF.

V and J are TRBV6-5 and TRBJ2-5; 7 nucleotides match TRBD1. The germline CDR1 and CDR2 sequences are MNHEY and SVGAGI. This CDR3 region has 13 residues. V lost 6 bases to trimming and J lost 4 bases; unmatched junction nucleotides: 5. The DNA for the CDR3 is TGTGCCAGCAGAAACCCAGGGGGAGAGACCCAGTACTTC. Encoded protein: CASRNPGGETQYF.

The CDR3 coding sequence is TGTGCCAGCAGCTTACCGGGACAGGGAAACGAGCAGTACTTC. Its protein is CASSLPGQGNEQYF. The chain joins TRBV7-6 to TRBJ2-7; 9 nucleotides agree with TRBD1. V dropped 2 bases and J dropped 5; count of bases not matched to a gene: 4. In germline, CDR1 is SGHVS, CDR2 FNYEAQ. This CDR3 contains 14 residues.

The rearrangement uses TRBV2 and TRBJ2-1, with D tentatively TRBD1 (5 bases). V lost 2 bases and J lost 4, with 6 bases in between. The CDR3 consists of 13 residues. Looked up from germline, CDR1 is SNHLY and CDR2 is FYNNEI. CDR3 protein: CASSEQGYNEQFF. The CDR3 DNA reads as TGTGCCAGCAGTGAACAGGGTTACAATGAGCAGTTCTTC.

The J gene is TRBJ2-1, the V gene TRBV5-6; D is possibly TRBD2 (5 bases). Germline assignment: CDR1 SGHDT and CDR2 YYEEEE. The V gene lost 2 bases and the J gene lost 5 bases, with 11 bases spanning the gap. The CDR3 covers 14 residues. Written as DNA, the CDR3 is TGTGCCAGCAGCTTAGCGGAGGCGGACAATGAGCAGTTCTTC. It yields the protein CASSLAEADNEQFF.